This entry concerns a single T cell receptor (beta chain). cDNA came from about 0.5 to 1 ug RNA primed by random hexamers. TCRdb redid the calling of the immunoSEQ multiplex PCR reads with MiXCR, one entry per CDR3 protein. Of about 150,000 distinct CDR3 sequences detected, nearly 97% appear once; the ten largest clones hold about 0.15%. The sample originates from a study of CD8 T cells in Susac syndrome. Germline values: CDR1 SEHNR, CDR2 FQNEAQ (reference sequence). V dropped 5 bases and J dropped 8; count of bases not matched to a gene: 12. The CDR3 runs to 16 residues. This chain joins TRBV7-9 and TRBJ2-1; 10 nucleotides match TRBD1. The material sequenced was CD8+ T cells from PBMCs. The source is a human donor with multiple sclerosis. CDR3 loop: CASSELTGGAFDEQFF. DNA of the CDR3: TGTGCCAGCAGCGAACTGACAGGGGGCGCTTTTGATGAGCAGTTCTTC.